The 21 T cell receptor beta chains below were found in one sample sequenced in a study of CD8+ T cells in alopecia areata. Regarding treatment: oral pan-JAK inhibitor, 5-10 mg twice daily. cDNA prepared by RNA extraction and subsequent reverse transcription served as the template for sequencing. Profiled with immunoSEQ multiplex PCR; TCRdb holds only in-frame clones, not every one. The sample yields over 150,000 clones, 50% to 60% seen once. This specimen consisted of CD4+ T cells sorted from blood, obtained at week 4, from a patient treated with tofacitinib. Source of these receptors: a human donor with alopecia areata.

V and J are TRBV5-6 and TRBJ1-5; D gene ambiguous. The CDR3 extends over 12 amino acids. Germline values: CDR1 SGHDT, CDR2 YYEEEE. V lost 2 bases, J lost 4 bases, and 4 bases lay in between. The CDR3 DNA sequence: TGTGCCAGCAGCTTATCAAATCAGCCCCAGCATTTT. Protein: CASSLSNQPQHF.

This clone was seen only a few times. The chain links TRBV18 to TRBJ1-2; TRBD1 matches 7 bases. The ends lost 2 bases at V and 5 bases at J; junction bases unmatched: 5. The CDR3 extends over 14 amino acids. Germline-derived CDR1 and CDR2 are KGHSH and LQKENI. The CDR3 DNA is TGTGCCAGCTCACCAGACGGACAGGCTTATGGCTACACCTTC. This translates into CASSPDGQAYGYTF.

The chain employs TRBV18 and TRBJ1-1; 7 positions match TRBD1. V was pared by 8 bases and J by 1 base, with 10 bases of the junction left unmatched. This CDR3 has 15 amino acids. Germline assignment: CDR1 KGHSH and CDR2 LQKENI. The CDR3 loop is CASIQKQGSNTEAFF. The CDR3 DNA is TGTGCCAGCATACAAAAACAGGGGTCGAACACTGAAGCTTTCTTT.

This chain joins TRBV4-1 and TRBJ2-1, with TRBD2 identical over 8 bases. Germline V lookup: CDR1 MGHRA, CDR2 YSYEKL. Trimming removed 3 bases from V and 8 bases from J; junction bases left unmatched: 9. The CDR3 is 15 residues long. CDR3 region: CASSHLGTRADEQFF. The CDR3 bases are TGCGCCAGCAGCCACCTCGGGACTAGGGCTGATGAGCAGTTCTTC.

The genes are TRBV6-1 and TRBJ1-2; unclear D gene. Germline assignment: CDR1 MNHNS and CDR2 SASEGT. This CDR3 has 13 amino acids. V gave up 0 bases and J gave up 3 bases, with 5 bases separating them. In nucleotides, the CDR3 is TGTGCCAGCAGTGAAGCAGCCGACTATGGCTACACCTTC. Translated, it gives CASSEAADYGYTF.

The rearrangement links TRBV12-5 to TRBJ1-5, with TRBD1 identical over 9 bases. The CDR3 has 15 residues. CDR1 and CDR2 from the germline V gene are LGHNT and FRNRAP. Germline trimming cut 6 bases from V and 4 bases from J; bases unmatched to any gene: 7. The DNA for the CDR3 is TGTGCTAGTGGCTATGGGACAGGGAGGAATCAGCCCCAGCATTTT. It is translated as CASGYGTGRNQPQHF.

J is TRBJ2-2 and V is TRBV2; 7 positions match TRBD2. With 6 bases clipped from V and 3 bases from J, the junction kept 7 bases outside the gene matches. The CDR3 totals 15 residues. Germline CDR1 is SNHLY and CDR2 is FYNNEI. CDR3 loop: CASRPGTIDTGELFF. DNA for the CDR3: TGTGCCAGCAGACCCGGGACTATCGACACCGGGGAGCTGTTTTTT.

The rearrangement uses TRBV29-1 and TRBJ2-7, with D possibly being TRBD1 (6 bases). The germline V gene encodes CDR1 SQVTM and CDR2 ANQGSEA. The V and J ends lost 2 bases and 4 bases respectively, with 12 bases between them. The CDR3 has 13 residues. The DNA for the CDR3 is TGCAGCGTTGAATCGGTGGGACAATACGAGCAGTACTTC. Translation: CSVESVGQYEQYF.

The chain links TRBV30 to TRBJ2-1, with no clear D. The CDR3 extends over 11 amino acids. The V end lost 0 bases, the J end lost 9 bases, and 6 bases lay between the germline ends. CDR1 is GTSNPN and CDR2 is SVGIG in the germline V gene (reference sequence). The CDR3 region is CAWSVKVEQFF. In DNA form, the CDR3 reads TGTGCCTGGAGTGTAAAAGTTGAGCAGTTCTTC.

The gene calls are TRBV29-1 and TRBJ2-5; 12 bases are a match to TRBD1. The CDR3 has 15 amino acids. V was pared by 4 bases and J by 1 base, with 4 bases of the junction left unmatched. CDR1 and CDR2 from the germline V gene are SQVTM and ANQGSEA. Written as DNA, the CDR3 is TGCAGCGTTGTGGGGGGACAGGGGGCCCAAGAGACCCAGTACTTC. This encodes CSVVGGQGAQETQYF.

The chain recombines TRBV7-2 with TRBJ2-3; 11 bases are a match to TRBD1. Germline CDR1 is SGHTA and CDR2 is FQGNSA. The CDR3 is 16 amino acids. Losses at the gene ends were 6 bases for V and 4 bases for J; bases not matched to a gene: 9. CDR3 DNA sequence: TGTGCCAGCAGGTCTCCGGGACAGGGGGTCTCAGATACGCAGTATTTT. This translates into CASRSPGQGVSDTQYF.

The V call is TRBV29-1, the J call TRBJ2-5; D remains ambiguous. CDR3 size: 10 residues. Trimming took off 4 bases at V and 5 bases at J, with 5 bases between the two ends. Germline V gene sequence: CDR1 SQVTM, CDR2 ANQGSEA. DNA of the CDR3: TGCAGCGTTGGCCATGAGACCCAGTACTTC. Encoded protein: CSVGHETQYF.

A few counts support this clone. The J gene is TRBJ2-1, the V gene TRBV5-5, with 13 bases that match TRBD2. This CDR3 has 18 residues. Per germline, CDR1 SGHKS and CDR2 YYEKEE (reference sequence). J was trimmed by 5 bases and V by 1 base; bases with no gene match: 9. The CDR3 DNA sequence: TGTGCCAGCAGCTTGACTAGCGGGGGGGCAGGAATCGACAATGAGCAGTTCTTC. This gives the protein CASSLTSGGAGIDNEQFF.

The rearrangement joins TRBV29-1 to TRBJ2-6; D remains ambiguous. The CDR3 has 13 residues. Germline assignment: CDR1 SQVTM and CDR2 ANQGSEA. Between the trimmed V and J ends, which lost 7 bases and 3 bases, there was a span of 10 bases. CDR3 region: CSAQASGANVLTF. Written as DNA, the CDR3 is TGCAGCGCCCAGGCAAGTGGGGCCAACGTCCTGACTTTC.

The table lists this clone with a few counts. In DNA, the CDR3 is TGTGCCAGCAAGATGCAGGGGGGCCAAGAGACCCAGTACTTC. The encoded protein is CASKMQGGQETQYF. This sequence joins TRBV7-2 and TRBJ2-5, with D possibly being TRBD1 (7 bases). The V gene lost 7 bases and the J gene lost 1 base, with 13 bases spanning the gap. Germline-derived CDR1 and CDR2 are SGHTA and FQGNSA. The CDR3 runs 14 residues.

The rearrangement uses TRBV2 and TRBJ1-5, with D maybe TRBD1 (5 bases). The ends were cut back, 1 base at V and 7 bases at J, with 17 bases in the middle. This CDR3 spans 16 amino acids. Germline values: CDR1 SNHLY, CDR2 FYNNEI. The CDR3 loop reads CASSEGLGEVGQPQHF. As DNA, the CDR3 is TGTGCCAGCAGTGAAGGTTTGGGGGAGGTGGGACAGCCCCAGCATTTT. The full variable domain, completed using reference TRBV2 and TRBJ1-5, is EPEVTQTPSHQVTQMGQEVILRCVPISNHLYFYWYRQILGQKVEFLVSFYNNEISEKSEIFDDQFSVERPDGSNFTLKIRSTKLEDSAMYFCASSEGLGEVGQPQHFGDGTRLSIL.

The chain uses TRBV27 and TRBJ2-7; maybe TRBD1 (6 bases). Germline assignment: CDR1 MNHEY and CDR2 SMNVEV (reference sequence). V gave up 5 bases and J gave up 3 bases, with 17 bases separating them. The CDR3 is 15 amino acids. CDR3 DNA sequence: TGTGCCAGCAGTCGAAGGACAGAGAGCTTCTACGAGCAGTACTTC. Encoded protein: CASSRRTESFYEQYF.

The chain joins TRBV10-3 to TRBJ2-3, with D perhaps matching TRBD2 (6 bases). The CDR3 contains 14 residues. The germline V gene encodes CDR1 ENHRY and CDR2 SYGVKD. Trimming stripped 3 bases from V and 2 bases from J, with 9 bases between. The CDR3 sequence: CAISDSGVTDTQYF. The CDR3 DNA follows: TGTGCCATCAGTGATTCGGGGGTCACAGATACGCAGTATTTT.

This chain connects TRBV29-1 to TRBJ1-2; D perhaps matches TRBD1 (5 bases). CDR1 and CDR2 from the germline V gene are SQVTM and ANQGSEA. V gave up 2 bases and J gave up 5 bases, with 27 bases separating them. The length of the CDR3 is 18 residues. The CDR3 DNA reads TGCAGCGTTGAACCCTTAATCTCTGACAGCACAAGAACTTATGGCTACACCTTC. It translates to CSVEPLISDSTRTYGYTF.

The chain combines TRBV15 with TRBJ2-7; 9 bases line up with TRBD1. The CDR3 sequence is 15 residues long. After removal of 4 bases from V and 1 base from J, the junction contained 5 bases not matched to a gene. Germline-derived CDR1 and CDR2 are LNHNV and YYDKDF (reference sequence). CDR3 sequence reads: CATSTPGTGSYEQYF. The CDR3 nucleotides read TGTGCCACCAGCACCCCCGGGACAGGGTCCTACGAGCAGTACTTC.

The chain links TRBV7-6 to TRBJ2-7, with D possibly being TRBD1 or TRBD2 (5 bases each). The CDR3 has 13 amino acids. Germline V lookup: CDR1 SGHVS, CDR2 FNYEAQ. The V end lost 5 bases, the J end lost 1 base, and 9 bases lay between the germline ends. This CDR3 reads CASSPGASYEQYF. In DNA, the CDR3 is TGTGCCAGCAGCCCCGGGGCTTCCTACGAGCAGTACTTC.